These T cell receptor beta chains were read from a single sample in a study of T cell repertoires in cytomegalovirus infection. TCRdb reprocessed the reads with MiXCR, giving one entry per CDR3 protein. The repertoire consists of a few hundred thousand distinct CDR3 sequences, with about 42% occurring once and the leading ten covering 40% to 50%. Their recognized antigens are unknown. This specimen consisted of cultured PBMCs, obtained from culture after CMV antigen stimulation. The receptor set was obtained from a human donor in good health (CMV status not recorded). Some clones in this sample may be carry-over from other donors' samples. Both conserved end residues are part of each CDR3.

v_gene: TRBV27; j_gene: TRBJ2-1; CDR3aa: CASGTTGGNEQFF
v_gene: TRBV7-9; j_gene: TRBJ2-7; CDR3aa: CASSDDREPYYEQYF
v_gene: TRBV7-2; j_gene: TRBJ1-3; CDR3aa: CASSLVMGGGGNTIYF
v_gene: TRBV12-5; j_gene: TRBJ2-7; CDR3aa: CVLRGSYEQYF
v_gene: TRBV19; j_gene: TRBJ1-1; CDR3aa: CASSRGGTENTEAFF
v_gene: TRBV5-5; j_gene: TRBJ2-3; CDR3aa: CASSLGMGQGTDTQYF
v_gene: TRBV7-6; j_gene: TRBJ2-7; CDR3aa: CASSWEGGQGTYEQYF
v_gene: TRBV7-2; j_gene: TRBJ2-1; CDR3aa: CASSLRKQGVDNEQFF
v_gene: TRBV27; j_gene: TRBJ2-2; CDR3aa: CASSLRPAANTGELFF
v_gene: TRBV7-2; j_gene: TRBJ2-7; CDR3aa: CASSLTTPAYEQYF
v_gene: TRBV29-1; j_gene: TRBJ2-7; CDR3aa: CSVGGRDEQYF
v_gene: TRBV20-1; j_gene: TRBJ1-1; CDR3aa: CSARTGGRTEAFF
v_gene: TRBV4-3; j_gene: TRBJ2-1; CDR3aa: CASSQGGAGEWSSYNEQFF
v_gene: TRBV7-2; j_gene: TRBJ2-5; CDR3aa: CASSFASEETQYF
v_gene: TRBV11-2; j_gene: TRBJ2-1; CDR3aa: CASSLDRSNEQFF
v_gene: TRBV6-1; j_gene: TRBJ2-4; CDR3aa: CASRTVSIQYF
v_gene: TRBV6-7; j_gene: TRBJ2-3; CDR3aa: CASLVWNHTSTDTQYF
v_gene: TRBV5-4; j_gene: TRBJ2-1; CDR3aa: CASSLVDNADEQFF
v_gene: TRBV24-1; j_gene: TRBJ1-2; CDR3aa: CATSDDSVYGYTF
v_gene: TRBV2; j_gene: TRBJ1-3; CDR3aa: CASSVTPQGFSGNTIYF
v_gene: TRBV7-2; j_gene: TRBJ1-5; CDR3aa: CASSLRRNQPQHF
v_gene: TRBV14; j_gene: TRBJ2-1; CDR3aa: CASSPTTPGEQFF
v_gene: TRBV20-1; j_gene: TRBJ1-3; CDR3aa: CSATGHSGNTIYF
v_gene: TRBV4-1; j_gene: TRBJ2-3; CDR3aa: CASSQVGASGRRDTQYF
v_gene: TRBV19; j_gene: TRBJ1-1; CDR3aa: CASSVDRNTEAFF
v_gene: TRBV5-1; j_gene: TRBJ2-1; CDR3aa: CASSLSTGGPNEQFF
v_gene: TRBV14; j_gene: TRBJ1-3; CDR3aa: CASSPSGVGNTIYF
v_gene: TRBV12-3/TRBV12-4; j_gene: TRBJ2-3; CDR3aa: CASTGPAGPYSTDTQYF
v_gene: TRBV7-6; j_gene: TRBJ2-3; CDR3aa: CASSLGGGGPGDTQYF
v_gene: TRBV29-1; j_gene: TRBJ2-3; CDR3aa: CSGEPPAGQDTQYF
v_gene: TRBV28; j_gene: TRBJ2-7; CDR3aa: CASSRQGADEQYF
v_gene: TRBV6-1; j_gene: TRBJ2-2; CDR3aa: CASSPDRGFTGELFF
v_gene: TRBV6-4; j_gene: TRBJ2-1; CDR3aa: CASSARKPVIPATPRGRGTYEQFF
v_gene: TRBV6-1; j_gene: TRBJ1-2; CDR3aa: CASSEGYTYYGYTF
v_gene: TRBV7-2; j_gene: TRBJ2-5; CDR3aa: CASSLATAGAGETQYF
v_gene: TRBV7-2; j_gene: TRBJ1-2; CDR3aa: CASSLVYRAGGASGYTF
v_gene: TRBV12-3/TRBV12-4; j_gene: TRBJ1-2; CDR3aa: CASSLAGVGYTF
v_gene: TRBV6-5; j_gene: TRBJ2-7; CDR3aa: CASSYLGPKYEQYF
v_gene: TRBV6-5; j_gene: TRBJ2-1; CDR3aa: CASSLDGHNEQFF
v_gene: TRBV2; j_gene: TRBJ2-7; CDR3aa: CASLRDIVGPYEQYF
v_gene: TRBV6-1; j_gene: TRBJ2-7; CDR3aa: CASTRDSNYEQYF
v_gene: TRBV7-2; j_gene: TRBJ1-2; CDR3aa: CASSYGQRYGYTF
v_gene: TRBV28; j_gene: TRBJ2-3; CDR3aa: CASRFLQGRGGTDTQYF
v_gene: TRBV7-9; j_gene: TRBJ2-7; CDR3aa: CASSPRSFGEQYF
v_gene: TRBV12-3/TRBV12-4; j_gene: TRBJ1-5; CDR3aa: CASTWGEGQPQHF
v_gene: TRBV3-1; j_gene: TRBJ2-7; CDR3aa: CASSQEGAVQYF
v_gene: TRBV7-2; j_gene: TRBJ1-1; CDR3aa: CASSSFFRPSPEAFF
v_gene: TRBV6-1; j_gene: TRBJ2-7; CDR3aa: CASRSGTRTYEQYF
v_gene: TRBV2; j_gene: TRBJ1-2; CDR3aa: CASSAGGSGYTF
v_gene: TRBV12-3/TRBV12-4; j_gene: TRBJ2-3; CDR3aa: CASSFRGEDTQYF
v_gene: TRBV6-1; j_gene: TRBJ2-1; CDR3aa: CASRRGEIGEQFF
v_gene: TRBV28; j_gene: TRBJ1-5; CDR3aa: CASSLHRAREQPQHF
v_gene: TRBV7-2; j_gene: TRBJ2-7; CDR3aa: CASSALSWGGGAGYEQYF
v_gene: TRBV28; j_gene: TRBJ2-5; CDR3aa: CASNNRGNMETQYF
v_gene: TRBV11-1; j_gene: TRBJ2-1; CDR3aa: CASSLAFWSSYNEQFF
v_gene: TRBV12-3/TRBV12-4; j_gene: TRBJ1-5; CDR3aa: CASSQGWVQPQHF
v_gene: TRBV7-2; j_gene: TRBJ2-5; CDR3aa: CASSGGARETQYF
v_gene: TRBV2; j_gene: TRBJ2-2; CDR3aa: CASRKSDRLTGELFF
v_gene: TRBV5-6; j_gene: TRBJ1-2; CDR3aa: CASSPGRGLGYTF
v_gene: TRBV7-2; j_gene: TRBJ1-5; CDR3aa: CASSPRVLGEPQHF